Frequency places the clone carrying this TCR beta chain as medium-sized. As yet, its antigen is unknown. These data originate in a study of CXCR3-negative and CXCR3-positive naive CD8 T cells. UMI-labeled 5' RACE TRB cDNA libraries were prepared from the cells. No DNA is given; TCRdb re-called the 5' RACE reads and lists each CDR3 protein once. The sample holds thousands of distinct CDR3 sequences. Germline V CDR1 and CDR2: SQVTM, ANQGSEA. This CDR3 has 17 residues. Overall study findings and caveats: Naive CXCR3-positive cells had TRB CDR3s more hydrophobic than those of CXCR3-negative naive cells.

Sequenced input: naive CXCR3+ CD8+ T cells from blood. The subset is: CD45RO-CCR7+CD27+CD95- naive CD8+ T cells expressing CXCR3 (TNR3+). This sequence originates from a human donor in good health. Some clones in this sample may be carry-over from other donors' samples. J is TRBJ2-1 and V is TRBV29-1. The CDR3 is CSVAQLGGGSSYNEQFF.